The 10 T cell receptor beta chains below were found in one sample sequenced in a study of T cell responses to AZD1222 COVID-19 vaccine (dated by TCRdb to the early 2020s). Libraries were constructed by the immunoSEQ multiplex PCR assay. TCRdb carries this immuneACCESS record with in-frame sequences only. Its versions omit some clonotypes, under half of them owing to an unresolved V gene in the studies checked, with the rest unexplained. This sample comprises roughly 150,000 clones, around 87% of them detected only once. The ten largest make up roughly a tenth of the sample. The sample's time point label, decoded: about 28 days (+/-7) after the second vaccine dose. The input for sequencing was peripheral blood, taken 28 days after the second AZD1222 dose. All receptors derive from an adult who received the AZD1222 COVID-19 vaccine.

The gene calls are TRBV5-1 and TRBJ2-1; D perhaps matches TRBD1 (5 bases). Germline CDR1 SGHRS, CDR2 YFSETQ. The CDR3 sequence is 13 residues long. V lost 0 bases to trimming and J lost 8 bases, with 9 bases between them. CDR3 in DNA: TGCGCCAGCAGCTTGGTAGGGGTCGATGAGCAGTTCTTC. Protein: CASSLVGVDEQFF.

This rearrangement joins TRBV5-6 to TRBJ2-7, with 8 bases that match TRBD2. Germline V CDR1 and CDR2: SGHDT, YYEEEE. This CDR3 comprises 17 residues. V dropped 0 bases and J dropped 0; count of bases not matched to a gene: 8. The chain's CDR3 is CASSLGASGRFSYEQYF. In nucleotides, the CDR3 is TGTGCCAGCAGCTTGGGGGCTAGCGGGCGCTTCTCCTACGAGCAGTACTTC.

The chain uses TRBV6-5 and TRBJ1-5; the D gene is possibly TRBD1 (6 bases). Germline CDR1 MNHEY, CDR2 SVGAGI. V lost 7 bases and J lost 4, with 17 bases in between. The CDR3 consists of 15 residues. The CDR3 sequence: CASTEEGRGNQPQHF. CDR3 nucleotides: TGTGCCAGCACCGAAGAGGGCAGGGGAAATCAGCCCCAGCATTTT.

This chain uses TRBV14 with TRBJ2-7, with no clear D. The CDR3 is made up of 12 amino acids. CDR1 and CDR2 (germline): SGHDN, FVKESK. Trimming left V 3 bases short and J 4 bases short, with 7 bases between. CDR3 sequence (DNA): TGTGCCAGCAGCCATGGGTGGTACGAGCAGTACTTC. Its protein is CASSHGWYEQYF.

The chain employs TRBV7-6 and TRBJ2-3; 9 bases align to TRBD1. Per the germline V gene, CDR1 is SGHVS and CDR2 is FNYEAQ. Losses at the gene ends were 8 bases for V and 3 bases for J; bases not matched to a gene: 9. CDR3 length: 15 amino acids. CDR3 nucleotides: TGTGCCAGCTCACTCGGGACAGGGAGGACAGATACGCAGTATTTT. Protein sequence: CASSLGTGRTDTQYF.

This clone was counted a single time. The V gene is TRBV7-2, the J gene TRBJ2-7; D gene uncertain. CDR1 and CDR2 (germline): SGHTA, FQGNSA. CDR3 length equals 15 residues. The V end was cut by 0 bases, the J end by 2 bases, with 11 bases between. The CDR3 region is CASSLALSPTYEQYF. In DNA, the CDR3 is TGTGCCAGCAGCTTAGCTCTATCCCCAACCTACGAGCAGTACTTC.

This chain connects TRBV7-9 to TRBJ1-4; 7 nucleotides line up with TRBD1. CDR3 length: 15 amino acids. The V gene's germline CDR1 is SEHNR and CDR2 FQNEAQ (reference sequence). The J segment lost 7 bases and the V segment lost 5 bases, leaving 10 bases of the junction unmatched. Written as DNA, the CDR3 is TGTGCCAGCAGCCTGGGGACAGCCCCAACTGAAAAACTGTTTTTT. Translated: CASSLGTAPTEKLFF.

The gene calls are TRBV11-1 and TRBJ2-4, with D perhaps given as TRBD1 or TRBD2 (6 bases each). The V end was cut by 6 bases, the J end by 2 bases, with 14 bases between. The CDR3 contains 15 residues. Germline CDR1 SGHAT, CDR2 FQDESV (reference sequence). CDR3 sequence (DNA): TGTGCCAGCAGAGGGGGGCAACTTCCCAAAAACATTCAGTACTTC. It codes for CASRGGQLPKNIQYF. Full variable domain (remainder filled in from reference TRBV11-1 and TRBJ2-4): EAEVAQSPRYKITEKSQAVAFWCDPISGHATLYWYRQILGQGPELLVQFQDESVVDDSQLPKDRFSAERLKGVDSTLKIQPAELGDSAMYLCASRGGQLPKNIQYFGAGTRLSVL.

The V call is TRBV2, the J call TRBJ1-2; D is ambiguous. The CDR3 totals 13 residues. Germline V lookup: CDR1 SNHLY, CDR2 FYNNEI. V lost 7 bases, J lost 9 bases, and 18 bases lay in between. DNA of the CDR3: TGTGCCAGCACCGGGGTCGTGGGCTACAGCTACACCTTC. Its protein product is CASTGVVGYSYTF. Supplemented by reference TRBV2 and TRBJ1-2, the full variable domain reads EPEVTQTPSHQVTQMGQEVILRCVPISNHLYFYWYRQILGQKVEFLVSFYNNEISEKSEIFDDQFSVERPDGSNFTLKIRSTKLEDSAMYFCASTGVVGYSYTFGSGTRLTVV.

This chain joins TRBV28 and TRBJ2-3, with TRBD2 as a possible D gene (6 bases). Germline loops: CDR1 MDHEN, CDR2 SYDVKM. V was clipped by 8 bases and J by 2 bases, with 14 bases between them. The CDR3 consists of 14 residues. The CDR3 loop is CASEEGQSTDTQYF. In DNA, the CDR3 is TGTGCCAGCGAGGAGGGGCAGTCCACAGATACGCAGTATTTT. Using reference TRBV28 and TRBJ2-3 for the parts outside the CDR3, the full variable domain is DVKVTQSSRYLVKRTGEKVFLECVQDMDHENMFWYRQDPGLGLRLIYFSYDVKMKEKGDIPEGYSVSREKKERFSLILESASTNQTSMYLCASEEGQSTDTQYFGPGTRLTVL.